Each of the 32 T cell receptor beta chains below was sequenced from the same sample in a study of blood T cell repertoires in COVID-19 (dated by TCRdb to 2018 to 2020). The method behind the library was the immunoSEQ multiplex PCR assay. TCRdb carries this immuneACCESS record with in-frame sequences only. Its versions omit some clonotypes, under half of them owing to an unresolved V gene in the studies checked, with the rest unexplained. A total of about 220,000 clones appear in this sample, roughly 80% of them only once. Together, the top ten hold 7.2% of the sample. Sample: peripheral blood. These receptors all come from a woman in her sixties or seventies with acute or convalescent COVID-19.

This sequence joins TRBV12-3 or TRBV12-4 and TRBJ2-5; 9 nucleotides line up with TRBD1. The CDR3 runs to 13 residues. V shed 7 bases and J 3 bases; nucleotides not matched to a gene: 3. The CDR3 reads CASTRQGEETQYF. The CDR3 region has the DNA TGTGCCAGCACCCGACAGGGGGAAGAGACCCAGTACTTC.

The chain uses TRBV6-4 and TRBJ2-1; D not certain. V was cut by 5 bases and J by 7 bases, with 12 bases left in between. There are 13 residues in the CDR3. The germline CDR1 and CDR2 sequences are MRHNA and SNTAGT. The DNA for the CDR3 is TGTGCCAGCAGTTTAGGAACAGAGAATGAGCAGTTCTTC. Amino acids: CASSLGTENEQFF.

This clone occurred a few times. The chain joins TRBV6-5 to TRBJ2-2; tentative D call: TRBD2 (5 bases). V was shortened by 8 bases and J by 2 bases, with 12 bases between the two germline ends. This CDR3 contains 14 residues. Germline loops: CDR1 MNHEY, CDR2 SVGAGI. CDR3 nucleotides: TGTGCCAGCGCCCGGGATCTCAACACCGGGGAGCTGTTTTTT. This sequence encodes CASARDLNTGELFF.

The chain is built from TRBV19 and TRBJ2-2; 7 bases are shared with TRBD1. Germline CDR1 reads LNHDA; CDR2 reads SQIVND (reference sequence). V shed 4 bases and J 2 bases; nucleotides not matched to a gene: 10. This CDR3 comprises 17 residues. CDR3 DNA: TGTGCCAGTAGTACCCCCCGCGACAGGGCCAACACCGGGGAGCTGTTTTTT. This gives the protein CASSTPRDRANTGELFF.

V is TRBV24-1 and J is TRBJ2-5; 7 nucleotides match TRBD2. V lost 2 bases to trimming and J lost 2 bases; unmatched junction nucleotides: 7. Germline-derived CDR1 and CDR2 are KGHDR and SFDVKD. The CDR3 is 16 residues long. The CDR3 protein is CATSDSGSGAQETQYF. DNA for the CDR3: TGTGCCACCAGTGATTCCGGGAGCGGGGCACAAGAGACCCAGTACTTC.

This clone turned up a few times. The chain employs TRBV7-2 and TRBJ2-7; 11 bases match TRBD2. CDR1 and CDR2 (germline): SGHTA, FQGNSA. The CDR3 runs to 15 residues. The J segment lost 4 bases and the V segment lost 5 bases, leaving 7 bases of the junction unmatched. The CDR3 coding sequence is TGTGCCAGCAGCCGGATAGCGGGGGGGATGTACGAGCAGTACTTC. Its protein is CASSRIAGGMYEQYF.

The V gene is TRBV5-6, the J gene TRBJ1-1; TRBD1 agrees at 7 bases. This CDR3 has 14 amino acids. Germline V gene lookup returns CDR1 SGHDT and CDR2 YYEEEE. The V and J ends lost 3 bases and 5 bases, in that order; junction bases with no gene match: 7. The CDR3 region has the DNA TGTGCCAGCAGCTCCACAGGGGCGCCAACTGAAGCTTTCTTT. It codes for CASSSTGAPTEAFF.

The chain combines TRBV10-3 with TRBJ2-5; 7 bases align to TRBD1. From germline, CDR1 is ENHRY and CDR2 SYGVKD. V lost 4 bases to trimming and J lost 2 bases; unmatched junction nucleotides: 4. The CDR3 runs 14 residues. CDR3 DNA sequence: TGTGCCATCAGTGGGCTACAGGGGCAAGAGACCCAGTACTTC. Its translation: CAISGLQGQETQYF.

This chain uses TRBV2 with TRBJ2-5, with 13 bases aligning to TRBD2. Germline CDR1 is SNHLY and CDR2 is FYNNEI. The V and J ends lost 7 bases and 5 bases, in that order; junction bases with no gene match: 4. The CDR3 totals 14 residues. CDR3 coding DNA: TGTGCCAGCAACACACTAGCGGGGGGGGAGACCCAGTACTTC. Residues: CASNTLAGGETQYF.

In this sample, this clone turned up once. The V call is TRBV6-5, the J call TRBJ2-2, with 9 positions matching TRBD1. V lost 6 bases, J lost 3 bases, and 2 bases stayed unmatched. Germline lookup yields CDR1 MNHEY and CDR2 SVGAGI. CDR3 length: 14 amino acids. CDR3 sequence: CASRTGGDTGELFF. The CDR3 nucleotides read TGTGCCAGCAGGACAGGGGGGGACACCGGGGAGCTGTTTTTT.

Regarding this clone: Other DNA sequences in the sample encode the same CDR3. The chain is built from TRBV12-3 or TRBV12-4 and TRBJ2-3, with TRBD1 as a possible D gene (6 bases). The CDR3 loop spans 13 amino acids. V was cut by 6 bases and J by 3 bases, with 10 bases left in between. CDR3 amino acids: CASSSRGTDTQYF. In DNA form, the CDR3 reads TGTGCCAGCAGCTCTAGGGGGACAGATACGCAGTATTTT.

This clone was seen just once. The same CDR3 arises from other DNA sequences in this sample as well. The chain combines TRBV5-1 with TRBJ2-3; D might be TRBD2 (5 bases). The length of the CDR3 is 12 residues. Germline values: CDR1 SGHRS, CDR2 YFSETQ. Trimming removed 0 bases at V and 6 bases at J, with 5 bases between. CDR3 DNA: TGCGCCAGCAGCTTGGCGGGGGATACGCAGTATTTT. Protein: CASSLAGDTQYF. The variable domain in full, completed from reference TRBV5-1 and TRBJ2-3, reads KAGVTQTPRYLIKTRGQQVTLSCSPISGHRSVSWYQQTPGQGLQFLFEYFSETQRNKGNFPGRFSGRQFSNSRSEMNVSTLELGDSALYLCASSLAGDTQYFGPGTRLTVL.

This chain joins TRBV12-3 or TRBV12-4 and TRBJ2-7; D gene uncertain. The CDR3 spans 13 residues. Between the trimmed V and J ends, which lost 6 bases and 5 bases, there was a span of 14 bases. The CDR3 region is CASSTLGLDEQYF. The DNA for the CDR3 is TGTGCCAGCAGCACCCTCGGGTTGGACGAGCAGTACTTC.

The rearrangement links TRBV7-8 to TRBJ2-2; no firm D call. The CDR3 contains 13 residues. Looked up from germline, CDR1 is SGHVS and CDR2 is FQNEAQ. V was shortened by 4 bases and J by 8 bases, with 11 bases between the two germline ends. The CDR3 DNA reads TGTGCCAGCAGCTCTTCAGTTATGGGGGAGCTGTTTTTT. Amino acid sequence: CASSSSVMGELFF. The variable domain in full, with the rest retrieved from reference TRBV7-8 and TRBJ2-2, is GAGVSQSPRYKVAKRGQDVALRCDPISGHVSLFWYQQALGQGPEFLTYFQNEAQLDKSGLPSDRFFAERPEGSVSTLKIQRTQQEDSAVYLCASSSSVMGELFFGEGSRLTVL.

This clone has only one observation. The genes are TRBV24-1 and TRBJ2-1; 8 nucleotides match TRBD2. V dropped 6 bases and J dropped 14; count of bases not matched to a gene: 8. The CDR3 has 12 amino acids. Germline loops: CDR1 KGHDR, CDR2 SFDVKD. The CDR3 is CATSQRSGGEFF. The CDR3 DNA sequence: TGTGCCACCAGTCAACGTTCGGGGGGGGAGTTCTTC.

The table lists this clone with a count of one. This rearrangement joins TRBV5-8 to TRBJ1-6; TRBD1 matches at 8 bases. This CDR3 is built from 17 residues. Germline CDR1 reads SGHTS; CDR2 reads YDEGEE. V lost 1 base and J lost 0; bases outside the gene matches: 3. The CDR3 here is CASSLQGASSYNSPLHF. CDR3 DNA: TGTGCCAGCAGCTTGCAGGGGGCCAGCTCCTATAATTCACCCCTCCACTTT.

The chain has TRBV3-1 (or the pseudogene TRBV3-2) and TRBJ1-3; 10 nucleotides match TRBD1. The V gene's germline CDR1 is LGHDT and CDR2 YNNKEL (reference sequence). There are 14 residues in the CDR3. Trimming removed 5 bases from V and 8 bases from J; junction bases left unmatched: 6. For the CDR3, the DNA is TGTGCCAGCAGCGCCCGGACAGGGGGGGACACCATATATTTT. Its translation is CASSARTGGDTIYF.

The chain is built from TRBV6-2 or TRBV6-3 and TRBJ1-1; D perhaps matches TRBD1 (5 bases). The germline V and J ends were trimmed by 4 bases and 9 bases, with 9 bases remaining between them. CDR1 MNHEY and CDR2 SVGEGT come from the germline V gene. This CDR3 has 11 amino acids. Here the CDR3 reads CASSSRQKAFF. The CDR3 nucleotides are TGTGCCAGCAGTTCCCGACAGAAAGCTTTCTTT.

The chain couples TRBV9 to TRBJ2-1, with 7 nucleotides matching TRBD1. This CDR3 is 15 amino acids long. The J segment lost 4 bases and the V segment lost 0 bases, leaving 4 bases of the junction unmatched. Per the germline V gene, CDR1 is SGDLS and CDR2 is YYNGEE. DNA for the CDR3: TGTGCCAGCAGCGTAGTGGGACAGATATACAATGAGCAGTTCTTC. This codes for CASSVVGQIYNEQFF.

This clone was seen a single time. The rearrangement links TRBV5-8 to TRBJ1-4; TRBD1 matches 7 bases. V shed 5 bases and J 4 bases; nucleotides not matched to a gene: 11. Germline V CDR1 and CDR2: SGHTS, YDEGEE. The CDR3 is 16 amino acids. Here the CDR3 reads CASRRSLTGLNEKLFF. The CDR3 bases are TGTGCCAGCAGACGCTCCCTGACAGGGCTTAATGAAAAACTGTTTTTT. The full variable domain, with the rest looked up from reference TRBV5-8 and TRBJ1-4, is EAGVTQSPTHLIKTRGQQATLRCSPISGHTSVYWYQQALGLGLQFLLWYDEGEERNRGNFPPRFSGRQFPNYSSELNVNALELEDSALYLCASRRSLTGLNEKLFFGSGTQLSVL.

The chain joins TRBV3-1 (or the pseudogene TRBV3-2) to TRBJ2-1; possible D gene TRBD2, 6 bases. The CDR3 sequence is 13 residues long. CDR1 LGHDT and CDR2 YNNKEL come from the germline V gene (reference sequence). V was clipped by 3 bases and J by 7 bases, with 10 bases between them. In nucleotides, the CDR3 is TGTGCCAGCAGCCATGGACTAAGGAATGAGCAGTTCTTC. This encodes CASSHGLRNEQFF.

The rearrangement links TRBV3-1 (or the pseudogene TRBV3-2) to TRBJ2-2; 7 bases fit TRBD2. In germline, CDR1 is LGHDT, CDR2 YNNKEL (reference sequence). This CDR3 is built from 17 residues. V lost 4 bases and J lost 0; bases outside the gene matches: 8. In DNA form, the CDR3 reads TGTGCCAGCAGCCCCCCAGGTGCGGGGGCGAACACCGGGGAGCTGTTTTTT. It translates to CASSPPGAGANTGELFF.

The chain joins TRBV2 to TRBJ1-1; TRBD1 might be the D (5 bases). CDR1 SNHLY and CDR2 FYNNEI come from the germline V gene. V shed 6 bases and J shed 11 bases, with 13 bases lying between them. The CDR3 spans 11 residues. The chain's CDR3 is CASRVAGYAFF. The CDR3 DNA is TGTGCCAGCAGGGTTGCAGGGTATGCTTTCTTT.

V gene TRBV6-5 combines with J gene TRBJ2-7, with 8 bases that match TRBD1. This CDR3 is 13 amino acids long. The J segment lost 2 bases and the V segment lost 7 bases, leaving 4 bases of the junction unmatched. The V gene's germline CDR1 is MNHEY and CDR2 SVGAGI. CDR3: CASTGTGTYEQYF. The CDR3, as DNA: TGTGCCAGCACGGGGACAGGTACCTACGAGCAGTACTTC.

The gene calls are TRBV5-1 and TRBJ2-2; D might be TRBD1 (5 bases). The germline V gene encodes CDR1 SGHRS and CDR2 YFSETQ. The V end lost 4 bases, the J end lost 0 bases, and 10 bases lay between the germline ends. This CDR3 is 15 amino acids long. CDR3 region: CASSLTVSNTGELFF. The CDR3 region has the DNA TGCGCCAGCAGCCTGACAGTTTCGAACACCGGGGAGCTGTTTTTT.

CDR3 sequence reads: CASSFTGEGTGELFF. As DNA, the CDR3 is TGCGCCAGCAGCTTCACCGGGGAGGGCACCGGGGAGCTGTTTTTT. The chain combines TRBV5-1 with TRBJ2-2; 7 nucleotides agree with TRBD2. The CDR3 sequence is 15 residues long. CDR1 and CDR2 from the germline V gene are SGHRS and YFSETQ. V lost 2 bases, J lost 4 bases, and 5 bases stayed unmatched.

The J gene is TRBJ1-1, the V gene TRBV9, with 9 bases matching TRBD1. Germline-derived CDR1 and CDR2 are SGDLS and YYNGEE. V lost 4 bases to trimming and J lost 2 bases; unmatched junction nucleotides: 6. The CDR3 loop spans 15 amino acids. CDR3 in DNA: TGTGCCAGCAGCCCCAGGACAGGGGTAAACACTGAAGCTTTCTTT. Translating it yields CASSPRTGVNTEAFF.

This clone was found once. The CDR3 sequence is CASSEIAGETTDTQYF. In DNA form, the CDR3 reads TGTGCCAGCAGTGAAATAGCGGGGGAGACCACAGATACGCAGTATTTT. This chain uses TRBV2 with TRBJ2-3; 9 bases fit TRBD2. CDR1 SNHLY and CDR2 FYNNEI come from the germline V gene. Unmatched junction bases numbered 5, after V lost 2 bases and J lost 2 bases. CDR3 length equals 16 residues.

The chain has TRBV7-2 and TRBJ2-5; 9 positions agree with TRBD2. Germline V gene lookup returns CDR1 SGHTA and CDR2 FQGNSA. With 2 bases clipped from V and 6 bases from J, the junction kept 7 bases outside the gene matches. This CDR3 region has 15 residues. CDR3 DNA sequence: TGTGCCAGCAGCTTAACCCGGCGGGGGGGTCAGACCCAGTACTTC. This gives the protein CASSLTRRGGQTQYF.

The chain couples TRBV12-3 or TRBV12-4 to TRBJ1-1, with 9 bases fitting TRBD1. The CDR3 runs 13 residues. With V trimmed by 6 bases and J by 5 bases, 4 bases remained unmatched. The CDR3 here is CASRQGARTEAFF. The CDR3 DNA is TGTGCCAGCAGACAGGGGGCGCGGACTGAAGCTTTCTTT.

The table lists this clone with a count of one. This chain uses TRBV4-2 with TRBJ1-6; maybe TRBD1 (6 bases). The CDR3 sequence is 16 residues long. Trimming took off 0 bases at V and 6 bases at J, with 12 bases between the two ends. Germline loops: CDR1 LGHNA, CDR2 YNFKEQ. The CDR3 reads CASSQDLGQLNSPLHF. In DNA form, the CDR3 reads TGTGCCAGCAGCCAAGATTTAGGACAGCTTAATTCACCCCTCCACTTT.

A few counts support this clone. The chain is built from TRBV11-3 and TRBJ2-2; 12 bases fit TRBD1. V lost 4 bases, J lost 3 bases, and 3 bases stayed unmatched. This CDR3 is 16 amino acids long. Germline lookup yields CDR1 SGHNT and CDR2 YENEEA. This chain's CDR3 is CASSSGQGAYTGELFF. In nucleotides, the CDR3 is TGTGCCAGCAGCTCGGGACAGGGGGCTTACACCGGGGAGCTGTTTTTT.